This T cell receptor (beta chain) was documented in a study of CD8 T cells in Susac syndrome. Random hexamers served to reverse transcribe about 0.45 to 1 ug RNA. TCRdb called the immunoSEQ multiplex PCR reads again in MiXCR, with one record for every CDR3 protein. The table records about 210,000 distinct CDR3 sequences, approximately 95% of them present only once. Sequencing of TCR beta, carried out with a high-throughput approach, was applied to CD8+ and CD4+ T cells from the blood. This CDR3 spans 13 amino acids. Per germline, CDR1 SGHRS and CDR2 YFSETQ. The V end was cut by 2 bases, the J end by 7 bases, with 13 bases between.

This chain joins TRBV5-1 and TRBJ2-7; the D is unclear. This receptor was obtained from a human donor with multiple sclerosis. The sequenced sample consisted of CD4+ T cells from PBMCs. This chain's CDR3 is CASSLGFLHEQYF. The CDR3 DNA sequence: TGCGCCAGCAGCTTAGGGTTTCTCCATGAGCAGTACTTC.